The rows below give T cell receptor beta chains drawn from one sample of a study of blood T cell repertoires in COVID-19. TCRdb's copy holds only in-frame clones and misses some; the assay was immunoSEQ multiplex PCR. The top ten clones hold about a tenth of a sample with 150,000 to 200,000 clones, 70% to 90% of them seen once. The source material was peripheral blood. The receptors here all came from a human donor in a cohort sampled during active COVID-19. Each CDR3 is given with its conserved first and last residue. Fields, in order: CDR3 protein, CDR3 DNA, clone size, D gene, CDR3 length, J gene, V gene. The D gene is left open where the match is weak. Size is omitted from some rows. Given values are once, few, many or a class for expanded clones.

CASSPRTGVDQPQHF	TGCGCCAGCAGCCCCAGGACAGGCGTGGATCAGCCCCAGCATTTT	.	TRBD1	15	TRBJ1-5	TRBV5-1
CASTTSGKETQYF	TGTGCCAGCACGACTAGCGGGAAAGAGACCCAGTACTTC	.	TRBD2	13	TRBJ2-5	TRBV6-6
CASSQQGGTDTQYF	TGTGCCAGCAGTCAACAGGGAGGCACAGATACGCAGTATTTT	.	.	14	TRBJ2-3	TRBV28
CASSLSGSYTGELFF	TGTGCCAGCAGCTTAAGCGGGAGTTACACCGGGGAGCTGTTTTTT	.	TRBD2	15	TRBJ2-2	TRBV7-2
CASEGSGNTIYF	TGTGCCAGCGAGGGATCTGGAAACACCATATATTTT	few	.	12	TRBJ1-3	TRBV28
CASSLRGSLNEKLFF	TGTGCCAGCAGCTTAAGGGGCAGCCTTAATGAAAAACTGTTTTTT	.	.	15	TRBJ1-4	TRBV11-2
CASSLRSRDQPQHF	TGCGCCAGCAGCTTGCGGTCGAGAGATCAGCCCCAGCATTTT	.	.	14	TRBJ1-5	TRBV5-1
CASTLRLEETQYF	TGTGCCAGCACCCTTAGACTAGAAGAGACCCAGTACTTC	.	.	13	TRBJ2-5	TRBV5-5
CATQAGVTRRGYGYTF	TGTGCCACCCAGGCAGGGGTCACCCGACGTGGCTATGGCTACACCTTC	.	.	16	TRBJ1-2	TRBV2
CASGGTDYEQYF	TGCGCCAGCGGCGGGACAGACTACGAGCAGTACTTC	once	.	12	TRBJ2-7	TRBV5-1
CAWSVGLQGDTFF	TGTGCCTGGAGCGTGGGGTTACAGGGAGATACTTTCTTT	.	.	13	TRBJ1-1	TRBV30
CASSSGEANSPLHF	TGCGCCAGCAGCTCGGGGGAGGCAAATTCACCCCTCCACTTT	.	.	14	TRBJ1-6	TRBV5-1
CASGGGTTTDTQYF	TGTGCCAGCGGAGGGGGGACTACCACAGATACGCAGTATTTT	.	.	14	TRBJ2-3	TRBV2
CASSLELRSNYGYTF	TGTGCCAGCAGCTTAGAGCTCCGATCTAACTATGGCTACACCTTC	.	.	15	TRBJ1-2	TRBV7-8
CASSPKRPIAGVSHEQYF	TGTGCCAGCAGCCCGAAAAGGCCGATAGCGGGAGTATCCCACGAGCAGTACTTC	.	TRBD2	18	TRBJ2-7	TRBV7-8
CASSQGGRAAEKLFF	TGCGCCAGCAGCCAAGGGGGGAGGGCGGCCGAAAAACTGTTTTTT	.	.	15	TRBJ1-4	TRBV4-3
CASSQDTASGSQQFF	TGCGCCAGCAGCCAAGATACGGCTAGCGGAAGTCAGCAGTTCTTC	once	TRBD2	15	TRBJ2-1	TRBV4-3
CASSQGAAGDGEQFF	TGTGCCAGCAGCCAAGGCGCAGCGGGGGATGGTGAGCAGTTCTTC	.	TRBD2	15	TRBJ2-1	TRBV14
CASSQGLTLGGGANVLTF	TGCGCCAGCAGCCAAGGTTTGACACTGGGCGGGGGGGCCAACGTCCTGACTTTC	.	.	18	TRBJ2-6	TRBV4-3
CASSKDRSGQPQHF	TGTGCCAGCAGCAAGGACAGGTCGGGACAGCCCCAGCATTTT	.	TRBD1	14	TRBJ1-5	TRBV5-4
CASSPTGPGENNEQFF	TGTGCCAGTAGTCCGACCGGGCCAGGGGAAAACAATGAGCAGTTCTTC	.	.	16	TRBJ2-1	TRBV19
CASSLDSSYEQYF	TGTGCCAGCAGTTTAGACTCCTCCTACGAGCAGTACTTC	.	.	13	TRBJ2-7	TRBV27
CASSPQRDRHTEAFF	TGTGCCAGCAGCCCCCAACGGGACAGACACACTGAAGCTTTCTTT	few	TRBD1	15	TRBJ1-1	TRBV7-2